The following is a TCR beta chain sequence with its context. Its specific antigen is unknown. The input lacks base qualities; no much larger clone sits a single base away. This record belongs to a study of technical replicates of blood from a few donors (dated by TCRdb to about 2017). CDR1 and CDR2 are drawn from the germline V gene (reference sequence): WNHNN, SYGVQD. Reading from cysteine to phenylalanine, the CDR3 counts 14 amino acids. Only CDR3 DNA remains: 42 bases, in frame from the first base. Trimming takes 6 bases off V and 7 bases off J; junction bases not matched to a gene: 9. Libraries were built with the immunoSEQ multiplex PCR assay. The table was pulled from immuneACCESS by TCRdb, which kept in-frame rearrangements only. Such tables lose some clones; where checked, under half of the loss comes from unresolved V genes, and the rest has no known cause. This sample is represented by approximately 87,000 clones; approximately 95% of them were singletons. The ten largest clones represent 0.34% of the sample.

The rearranged segments are TRBV10-1 and TRBJ2-4; 7 of the junction bases match TRBD2. The source material was T cells isolated from PBMCs. The origin of this receptor is a human donor in good health. The encoded CDR3 is CASSESGNGNIQYF. Read as DNA, the sequence is TGCGCCAGCAGCGAAAGCGGGAATGGGAACATTCAGTACTTC.